These 17 T cell receptor beta chains originate from one sample sequenced in a study of OX40 agonist ivuxolimab in advanced cancers. Produced via immunoSEQ multiplex PCR; TCRdb's table is partial and in-frame only. Seen here are about 32,000 clones, around 90% observed once, and the top ten hold under 5.5%. Sample: CD4+ or CD8+ T cells sorted from blood, taken in a trial of the OX40 agonist ivuxolimab. The source of these receptors is an adult with an advanced solid tumor such as melanoma, head and neck, liver or kidney cancer.

V gene TRBV25-1 combines with J gene TRBJ1-2, with 7 bases fitting TRBD1. Per germline, CDR1 MGHDK and CDR2 SYGVNS. The CDR3 length is 12 residues. V shed 8 bases, J shed 4 bases, and the junction held 4 bases outside the gene matches. The CDR3 nucleotides are TGTGCCAGCTCGGAGGGGGCCTATGGCTACACCTTC. Its protein product is CASSEGAYGYTF.

The rearrangement joins TRBV6-5 to TRBJ2-7, with 8 bases identical to TRBD1. The J segment lost 2 bases and the V segment lost 4 bases, leaving 4 bases of the junction unmatched. The CDR3 runs 14 residues. CDR1 and CDR2 (germline): MNHEY, SVGAGI. CDR3 sequence reads: CASSFGQGTYEQYV. The CDR3 DNA reads TGTGCCAGCAGTTTTGGACAGGGAACCTACGAGCAGTACGTC.

This chain joins TRBV6-4 and TRBJ1-5; D might be TRBD1 (5 bases). The CDR3 totals 14 residues. V was cut by 2 bases and J by 6 bases, with 11 bases left in between. CDR1 is MRHNA and CDR2 is SNTAGT in the germline V gene. CDR3 loop: CASSDETVSQPQHF. CDR3 DNA sequence: TGTGCCAGCAGTGACGAGACAGTCAGTCAGCCCCAGCATTTT.

This rearrangement joins TRBV11-2 to TRBJ2-3; D tentatively fits TRBD1 or TRBD2 (6 bases each). CDR3 length: 19 amino acids. Trimming removed 2 bases at V and 4 bases at J, with 25 bases between. The germline V gene has CDR1 SGHAT and CDR2 FQNNGV. The CDR3 sequence is CASSLTTGVPGAGADTQYF. In DNA, the CDR3 is TGTGCCAGCAGCTTAACAACCGGCGTTCCGGGGGCAGGAGCAGATACGCAGTATTTT.

The gene calls are TRBV4-2 and TRBJ2-5, with a tentative D call TRBD1 (6 bases). This CDR3 contains 16 residues. CDR1 LGHNA and CDR2 YNFKEQ come from the germline V gene. Trimming left V 0 bases short and J 5 bases short, with 16 bases between. CDR3: CASSQDGGGTPETQYF. Here the CDR3 DNA reads TGTGCCAGCAGCCAAGATGGGGGCGGAACTCCCGAGACCCAGTACTTC.

To note about this clone: Other DNA sequences in the sample encode the same CDR3. The V call is TRBV9, the J call TRBJ2-1, with D possibly TRBD1 on 5 matching bases. The ends were cut back, 0 bases at V and 4 bases at J, with 5 bases in the middle. Germline-derived CDR1 and CDR2 are SGDLS and YYNGEE. CDR3 length: 13 amino acids. The CDR3 coding sequence is TGTGCCAGCAGCGTAGCAGGGTACAATGAGCAGTTCTTC. It is translated as CASSVAGYNEQFF.

The CDR3 loop is CASSETGAPYEQYV. Written as DNA, the CDR3 is TGTGCCAGCAGTGAAACAGGGGCCCCCTACGAGCAGTACGTC. The chain recombines TRBV6-1 with TRBJ2-7; 7 bases map to TRBD1. CDR1 and CDR2 from the germline V gene are MNHNS and SASEGT. CDR3 size: 14 residues. The V segment lost 2 bases and the J segment 2 bases; nucleotides outside the gene matches: 3.

The V call is TRBV4-3, the J call TRBJ2-7, with 7 bases lining up with TRBD1. CDR3 length: 14 residues. With 0 bases clipped from V and 4 bases from J, the junction kept 3 bases outside the gene matches. Germline V gene data show CDR1 as LGHNA and CDR2 as YSLEER. CDR3 DNA sequence: TGCGCCAGCAGCCAAGACGCAGGGGGATACGAGCAGTACTTC. This translates into CASSQDAGGYEQYF.

The chain combines TRBV5-1 with TRBJ2-5; 11 nucleotides match TRBD2. The CDR3 length is 16 residues. Germline V gene sequence: CDR1 SGHRS, CDR2 YFSETQ. V lost 4 bases and J lost 5; bases outside the gene matches: 10. The CDR3 DNA is TGCGCCAGCAGCCCAAAATTAGCGGGGGGGCCGGAGACCCAGTACTTC. Amino acids: CASSPKLAGGPETQYF.

This rearrangement joins TRBV5-6 to TRBJ1-2, with 11 positions matching TRBD1. This CDR3 spans 14 amino acids. The trim removed 2 bases at V and 9 bases at J, leaving 6 bases unmatched. The germline V gene has CDR1 SGHDT and CDR2 YYEEEE. CDR3: CASSFGTGGFSYTF. The DNA of the CDR3 is TGTGCCAGCAGCTTTGGGACAGGGGGATTTAGCTACACCTTC.

The chain has TRBV9 and TRBJ2-1; TRBD2 agrees at 13 bases. The CDR3 spans 16 residues. The germline V gene encodes CDR1 SGDLS and CDR2 YYNGEE. Germline trimming cut 3 bases from V and 0 bases from J; bases unmatched to any gene: 0. Here the CDR3 DNA reads TGTGCCAGCAGCGGACTAGCGGGGGGCTCCTACAATGAGCAGTTCTTC. Protein product: CASSGLAGGSYNEQFF.

The gene calls are TRBV6-5 and TRBJ2-3; TRBD1 or TRBD2 may be the D gene (6 bases each). V lost 9 bases to trimming and J lost 2 bases, with 18 bases between them. Germline V lookup: CDR1 MNHEY, CDR2 SVGAGI. CDR3 size: 15 residues. DNA for the CDR3: TGTGCCAGTACCCGGGGGCTGAAGTTCACAGATACGCAGTATTTT. It is translated as CASTRGLKFTDTQYF.

The rearrangement links TRBV11-2 to TRBJ2-3; TRBD2 is a possible D gene (6 bases). The germline V gene has CDR1 SGHAT and CDR2 FQNNGV. V was pared by 5 bases and J by 1 base, with 13 bases between. There are 15 residues in the CDR3. The CDR3, as DNA: TGTGCCAGCAGCCTGCTAGGAGGGGGCACAGATACGCAGTATTTT. As protein: CASSLLGGGTDTQYF.

The chain couples TRBV19 to TRBJ2-5; D tentatively fits TRBD1 or TRBD2 (5 bases each). TRBJ2-7 matches the DNA end more closely, so the J call is doubtful. CDR3 length: 16 residues. Germline V gene lookup returns CDR1 LNHDA and CDR2 SQIVND (reference sequence). The CDR3 DNA reads as TGTGCCAGTAGTATAACCGGGATAGGGGTCTCCTACGAGCAGTACTTC. Residues: CASSITGIGVSYEQYF.

The chain uses TRBV7-6 and TRBJ2-1; 8 bases are a match to TRBD2. The CDR3 runs 16 residues. The ends lost 3 bases at V and 4 bases at J; junction bases unmatched: 8. CDR1 is SGHVS and CDR2 is FNYEAQ in the germline V gene. CDR3 sequence: CASSFSGLDLYNEQFF. In DNA form, the CDR3 reads TGTGCCAGCAGCTTTTCGGGACTAGACCTTTACAATGAGCAGTTCTTC.

The chain combines TRBV9 with TRBJ2-2; 7 bases line up with TRBD1. Per the germline V gene, CDR1 is SGDLS and CDR2 is YYNGEE. CDR3 length: 18 amino acids. The J segment lost 3 bases and the V segment lost 2 bases, leaving 13 bases of the junction unmatched. CDR3 protein: CASSVRLGGGIDTGELFF. The CDR3 nucleotides read TGTGCCAGCAGCGTTCGCTTAGGGGGCGGAATCGACACCGGGGAGCTGTTTTTT.

The V gene is TRBV28, the J gene TRBJ1-4, with 7 bases that match TRBD1. Germline CDR1 and CDR2: MDHEN and SYDVKM. With 6 bases clipped from V and 0 bases from J, the junction kept 4 bases outside the gene matches. The CDR3 spans 15 residues. CDR3 DNA sequence: TGTGCCAGCAGGCCGGGACAGACAACTAATGAAAAACTGTTTTTT. Encoded protein: CASRPGQTTNEKLFF.